This entry describes one TCR beta chain. In the authors' methods: Using reference gene primer amplification, nucleated cell counts were estimated. The method was immunoSEQ multiplex PCR; TCRdb's version includes in-frame clones alone and lacks a portion of them. V and J calls and clone size are those listed in that table; D and trimming were worked out from the DNA. This sample has fewer than 130,000 clones, with 87% found just once. The source of the sample is a study of blood T cell repertoires in COVID-19. Turning to the study itself: The samples span acute and convalescent COVID-19 from the United States, Italy and Spain. PBMCs, B-cell-depleted T cells, or T cells provided the cDNA or gDNA that made up the material.

The V end was cut by 0 bases, the J end by 1 base, with 13 bases between. Germline V gives CDR1 SGDLS, CDR2 YYNGEE. The CDR3 has 17 amino acids. J is TRBJ2-2 and V is TRBV9; weak D call: TRBD1 (5 bases). The sequenced material came from peripheral blood. This receptor was taken from a human donor in a cohort sampled during active COVID-19. CDR3 nucleotides: TGTGCCAGCAGCGTAGGGGGCCGGGCCCGGAACACCGGGGAGCTGTTTTTT. This sequence encodes CASSVGGRARNTGELFF. The whole variable domain, remainder taken from reference TRBV9 and TRBJ2-2, is DSGVTQTPKHLITATGQRVTLRCSPRSGDLSVYWYQQSLDQGLQFLIQYYNGEERAKGNILERFSAQQFPDLHSELNLSSLELGDSALYFCASSVGGRARNTGELFFGEGSRLTVL.